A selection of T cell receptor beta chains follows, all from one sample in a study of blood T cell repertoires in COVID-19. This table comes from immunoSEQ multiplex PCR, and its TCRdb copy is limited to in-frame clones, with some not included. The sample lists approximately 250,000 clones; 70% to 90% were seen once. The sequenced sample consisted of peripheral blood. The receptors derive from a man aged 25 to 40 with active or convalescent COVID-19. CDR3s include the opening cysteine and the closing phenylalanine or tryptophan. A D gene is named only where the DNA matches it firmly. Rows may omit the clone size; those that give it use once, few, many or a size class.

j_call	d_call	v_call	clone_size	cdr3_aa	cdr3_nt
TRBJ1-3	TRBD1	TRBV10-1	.	CASSESYRQGDSGNTIYF	TGCGCCAGCAGTGAGTCATACCGACAGGGGGACTCTGGAAACACCATATATTTT
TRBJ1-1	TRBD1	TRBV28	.	CASSLRTGGPNTEAFF	TGTGCCAGCAGTTTACGGACAGGGGGTCCGAACACTGAAGCTTTCTTT
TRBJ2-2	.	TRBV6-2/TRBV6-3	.	CASSYSIRVRSTGELFF	TGTGCCAGCAGTTACTCGATTCGGGTGCGTAGCACCGGGGAGCTGTTTTTT
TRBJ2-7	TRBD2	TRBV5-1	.	CASSLAVAGPYEQYF	TGCGCCAGCAGCTTGGCAGTAGCGGGACCCTACGAGCAGTACTTC
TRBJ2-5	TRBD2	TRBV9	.	CASSVHSGGQETQYF	TGTGCCAGCAGCGTACATAGCGGGGGCCAAGAGACCCAGTACTTC
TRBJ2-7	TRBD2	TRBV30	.	CAWSVGLAGGKQYF	TGTGCCTGGAGTGTAGGGCTAGCGGGGGGGAAGCAGTACTTC
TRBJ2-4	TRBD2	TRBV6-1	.	CASSEGYGGNIQYF	TGTGCCAGCAGTGAAGGGTACGGGGGGAACATTCAGTACTTC
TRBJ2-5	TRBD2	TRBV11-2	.	CASSPGLAGGEFKTQYF	TGTGCCAGCAGCCCCGGACTAGCGGGGGGGGAATTCAAGACCCAGTACTTC
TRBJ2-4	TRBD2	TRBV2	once	CASSETSGQNIQYF	TGTGCCAGCAGTGAGACTAGCGGCCAAAACATTCAGTACTTC
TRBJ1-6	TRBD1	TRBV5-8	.	CASSQDGTGSFFVGSPLHF	TGTGCCAGCAGCCAGGACGGGACAGGGTCTTTTTTCGTTGGTTCACCCCTCCACTTT
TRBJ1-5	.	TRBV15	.	CATSRSLNPSQPQHF	TGTGCCACCAGCAGGTCCCTAAACCCCTCTCAGCCCCAGCATTTT
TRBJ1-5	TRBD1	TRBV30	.	CAWSVSTGGFSNQPQHF	TGTGCCTGGAGTGTATCCACAGGGGGTTTTAGCAATCAGCCCCAGCATTTT
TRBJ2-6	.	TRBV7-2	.	CASSATELHPGANVLTF	TGTGCCAGCAGCGCTACCGAACTTCATCCTGGGGCCAACGTCCTGACTTTC
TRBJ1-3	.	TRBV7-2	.	CASSSPTGGAGGNTIYF	TGTGCCAGCAGCTCCCCCACGGGAGGCGCGGGAGGAAACACCATATATTTT
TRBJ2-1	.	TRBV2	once	CASSVQLMFQAHNEQFF	TGTGCCAGCAGCGTACAGTTAATGTTTCAGGCGCACAATGAGCAGTTCTTC
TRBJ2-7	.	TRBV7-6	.	CASSSLETGSGSYEQYF	TGTGCCAGCAGCTCCCTTGAAACAGGGAGTGGTTCCTACGAGCAGTACTTC
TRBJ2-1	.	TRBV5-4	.	CASSPGQGGTHHEQFF	TGTGCCAGCAGCCCCGGCCAGGGGGGCACGCACCATGAGCAGTTCTTC
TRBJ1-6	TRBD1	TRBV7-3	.	CASNRDRGGSYNSPLHF	TGTGCCAGCAACCGGGACAGGGGGGGCTCCTATAATTCACCCCTCCACTTT
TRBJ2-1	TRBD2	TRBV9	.	CASSGGLAGFNEQFF	TGTGCCAGCAGCGGGGGACTAGCGGGGTTTAATGAGCAGTTCTTC
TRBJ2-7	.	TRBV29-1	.	CSAGIRGSPYEQYF	TGCAGCGCTGGGATCAGGGGAAGCCCCTACGAGCAGTACTTC
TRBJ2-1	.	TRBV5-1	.	CASSLEGQGFDEQFF	TGCGCCAGCAGCTTGGAAGGTCAGGGGTTCGATGAGCAGTTCTTC
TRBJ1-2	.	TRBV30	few	CAWSVGGYGYTF	TGTGCCTGGAGTGTCGGCGGCTATGGCTACACCTTC
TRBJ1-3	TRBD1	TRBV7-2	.	CASSPATGGRRGNTIYF	TGTGCCAGCAGCCCGGCAACAGGGGGCCGTAGAGGAAACACCATATATTTT
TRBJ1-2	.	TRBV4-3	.	CASSQLLQRANYGYTF	TGCGCCAGCAGCCAACTCCTCCAGAGGGCCAACTATGGCTACACCTTC
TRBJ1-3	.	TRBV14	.	CASSQVAVSGNTIYF	TGTGCCAGCAGCCAAGTGGCAGTCTCTGGAAACACCATATATTTT
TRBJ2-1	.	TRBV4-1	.	CASSQDSGSEQFF	TGCGCCAGCAGCCAAGATTCAGGGTCTGAGCAGTTCTTC
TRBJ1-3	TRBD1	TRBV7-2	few	CASSFGTASGNTIYF	TGTGCCAGCAGCTTTGGGACAGCCTCTGGAAACACCATATATTTT
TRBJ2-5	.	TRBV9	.	CASSLRGGMETQYF	TGTGCCAGCAGCCTAAGAGGGGGAATGGAGACCCAGTACTTC
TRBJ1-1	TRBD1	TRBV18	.	CASSPDRGSGVTEAFF	TGTGCCAGCTCGCCAGACAGGGGGTCGGGAGTCACTGAAGCTTTCTTT
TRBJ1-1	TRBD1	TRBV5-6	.	CASSRRQGGATEAFF	TGTGCCAGCAGCAGGCGACAGGGAGGTGCCACTGAAGCTTTCTTT
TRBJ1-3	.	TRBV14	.	CASSFNHRAGNTIYF	TGTGCCAGCAGCTTCAACCACAGGGCTGGAAACACCATATATTTT
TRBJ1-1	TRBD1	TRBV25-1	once	CASSDYNRGTEAFF	TGTGCCAGCAGTGATTATAACAGGGGCACTGAAGCTTTCTTT
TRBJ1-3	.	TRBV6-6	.	CASSYSAGRGNTIYF	TGTGCCAGCAGTTACTCTGCAGGGCGAGGAAACACCATATATTTT
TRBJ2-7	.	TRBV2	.	CASKRAESYEQYF	TGTGCCAGCAAGCGCGCAGAGTCCTACGAGCAGTACTTC
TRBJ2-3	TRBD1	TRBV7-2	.	CASRSVGQGVDTQYF	TGTGCCAGCAGGTCCGTGGGACAGGGGGTCGATACGCAGTATTTT
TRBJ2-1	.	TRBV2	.	CASIVRGGSLGGEQFF	TGTGCCAGTATTGTAAGGGGCGGTAGCCTGGGGGGTGAGCAGTTCTTC
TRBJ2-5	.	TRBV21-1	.	CASSTNQETQYF	TGTGCCAGCAGCACCAATCAAGAGACCCAGTACTTC
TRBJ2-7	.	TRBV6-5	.	CASSYLGGYEQYF	TGTGCCAGCAGTTATTTGGGGGGCTACGAGCAGTACTTC
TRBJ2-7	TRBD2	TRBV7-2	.	CASSLSSGANEQYF	TGTGCCAGCAGCCTGAGTAGCGGGGCCAACGAGCAGTACTTC
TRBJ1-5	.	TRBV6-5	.	CASSRTSFGQPQHF	TGTGCCAGCAGCCGAACCTCTTTCGGTCAGCCCCAGCATTTT
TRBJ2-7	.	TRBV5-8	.	CASSLGGRGYGYEQYF	TGTGCCAGCAGCTTGGGGGGCCGGGGGTATGGCTACGAGCAGTACTTC
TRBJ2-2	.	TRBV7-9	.	CASSLAGRRTGELFF	TGTGCCAGCAGCTTAGCGGGGCGCCGAACCGGGGAGCTGTTTTTT
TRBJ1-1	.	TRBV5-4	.	CASSSPRGNTEAFF	TGTGCCAGCAGCTCGCCCCGGGGGAACACTGAAGCTTTCTTT
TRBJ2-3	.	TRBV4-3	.	CASSQGRSTDTQYF	TGCGCCAGCAGCCAAGGGAGGAGCACAGATACGCAGTATTTT
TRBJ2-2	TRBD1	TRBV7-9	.	CASSSNRDSANTGELFF	TGTGCCAGCAGCTCCAACCGGGACAGCGCGAACACCGGGGAGCTGTTTTTT
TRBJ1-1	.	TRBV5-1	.	CASTSTGNTEAFF	TGCGCCAGCACTTCTACAGGAAACACTGAAGCTTTCTTT
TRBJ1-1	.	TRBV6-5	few	CASSYSTPGEAFF	TGTGCCAGCAGTTACTCCACTCCGGGTGAAGCTTTCTTT
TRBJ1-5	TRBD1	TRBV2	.	CASSDSGTGYNQPQHF	TGTGCCAGCAGTGATTCCGGGACAGGCTACAATCAGCCCCAGCATTTT
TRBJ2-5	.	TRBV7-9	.	CASSPQGYEGETQYF	TGTGCCAGCAGCCCCCAGGGGTATGAGGGTGAGACCCAGTACTTC
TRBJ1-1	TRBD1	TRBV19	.	CASSIAEGQGKAFF	TGTGCCAGTAGTATAGCGGAGGGACAGGGAAAAGCTTTCTTT
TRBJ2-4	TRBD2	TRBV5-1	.	CASSFHAGVVDIQYF	TGCGCCAGCAGCTTTCATGCGGGAGTGGTAGACATTCAGTACTTC
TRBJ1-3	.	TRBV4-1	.	CASSQVSQLGNTIYF	TGCGCCAGCAGCCAAGTAAGCCAACTGGGAAACACCATATATTTT
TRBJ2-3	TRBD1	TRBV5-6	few	CASSYGRGQGARTDTQYF	TGTGCCAGCAGCTATGGTAGGGGACAGGGGGCGCGAACAGATACGCAGTATTTT
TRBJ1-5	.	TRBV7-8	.	CASSLDAQQPQHF	TGTGCCAGCAGCTTAGATGCGCAACAGCCCCAGCATTTT